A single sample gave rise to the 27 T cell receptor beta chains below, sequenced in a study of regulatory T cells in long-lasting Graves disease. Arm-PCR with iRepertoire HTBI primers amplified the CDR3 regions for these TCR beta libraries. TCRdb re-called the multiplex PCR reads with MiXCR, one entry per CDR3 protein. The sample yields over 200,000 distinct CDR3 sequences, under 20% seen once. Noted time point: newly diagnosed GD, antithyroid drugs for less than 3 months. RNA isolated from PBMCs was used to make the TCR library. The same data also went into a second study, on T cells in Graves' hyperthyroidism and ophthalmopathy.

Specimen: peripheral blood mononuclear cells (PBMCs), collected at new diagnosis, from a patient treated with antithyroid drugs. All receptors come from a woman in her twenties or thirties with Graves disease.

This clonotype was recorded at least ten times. CDR3 protein: CASSARDRGWYEQYF. The CDR3 region has the DNA TGTGCCAGCAGCGCCCGGGACAGGGGGTGGTACGAGCAGTACTTC. This sequence joins TRBV6-1 and TRBJ2-7; 11 nucleotides line up with TRBD1. This CDR3 comprises 15 residues. Germline CDR1 reads MNHNS; CDR2 reads SASEGT. The junction had 8 bases not matched to a gene; V was cut back by 6 bases and J by 4 bases.

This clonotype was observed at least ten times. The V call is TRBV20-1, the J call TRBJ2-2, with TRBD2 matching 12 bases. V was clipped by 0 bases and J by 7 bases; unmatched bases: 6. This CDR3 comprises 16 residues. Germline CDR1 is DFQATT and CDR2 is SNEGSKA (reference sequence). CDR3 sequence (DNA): TGCAGTGCTAGAGATTGGTCTAGCGGGGGGGGCGGGGAGCTGTTTTTT. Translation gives CSARDWSSGGGGELFF.

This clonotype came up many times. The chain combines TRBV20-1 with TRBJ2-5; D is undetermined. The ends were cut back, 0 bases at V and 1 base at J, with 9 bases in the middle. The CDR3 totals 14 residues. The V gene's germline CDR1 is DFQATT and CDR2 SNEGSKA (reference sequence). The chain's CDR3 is CSARDRRVQETQYF. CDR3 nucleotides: TGCAGTGCTAGAGATCGGCGCGTCCAAGAGACCCAGTACTTC.

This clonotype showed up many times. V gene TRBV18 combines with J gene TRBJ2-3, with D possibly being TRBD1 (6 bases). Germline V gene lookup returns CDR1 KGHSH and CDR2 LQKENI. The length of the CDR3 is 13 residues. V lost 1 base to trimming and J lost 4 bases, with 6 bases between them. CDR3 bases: TGTGCCAGCTCACCACAGGGGGCAGATACGCAGTATTTT. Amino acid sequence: CASSPQGADTQYF.

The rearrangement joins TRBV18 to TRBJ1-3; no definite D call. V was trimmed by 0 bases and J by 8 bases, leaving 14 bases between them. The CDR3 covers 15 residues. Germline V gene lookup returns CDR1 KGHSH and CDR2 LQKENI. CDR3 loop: CASSPPSGGPDTIYF. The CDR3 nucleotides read TGTGCCAGCTCACCACCGTCGGGAGGCCCGGACACCATATATTTT.

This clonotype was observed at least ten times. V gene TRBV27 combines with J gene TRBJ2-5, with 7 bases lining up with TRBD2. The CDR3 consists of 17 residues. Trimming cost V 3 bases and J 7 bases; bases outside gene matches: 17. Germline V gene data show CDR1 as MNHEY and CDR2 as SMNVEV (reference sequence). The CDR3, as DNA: TGTGCCAGCAGTTTCCCTCCTAGCGGACCATTGTCGGGGACCCAGTACTTC. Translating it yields CASSFPPSGPLSGTQYF.

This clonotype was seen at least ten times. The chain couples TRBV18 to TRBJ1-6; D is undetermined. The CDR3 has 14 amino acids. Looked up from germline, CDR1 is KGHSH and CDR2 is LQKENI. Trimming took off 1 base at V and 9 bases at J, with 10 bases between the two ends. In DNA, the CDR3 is TGTGCCAGCTCACCACAGGGTCGAGCTTCACCCCTCCACTTT. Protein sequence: CASSPQGRASPLHF.

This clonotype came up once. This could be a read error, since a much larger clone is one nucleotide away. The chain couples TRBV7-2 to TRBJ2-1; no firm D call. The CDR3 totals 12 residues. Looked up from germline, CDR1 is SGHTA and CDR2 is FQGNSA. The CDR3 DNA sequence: TGTGCCAACAGCCCAGGAGAGTATGAGCAGTTCTTC. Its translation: CANSPGEYEQFF.

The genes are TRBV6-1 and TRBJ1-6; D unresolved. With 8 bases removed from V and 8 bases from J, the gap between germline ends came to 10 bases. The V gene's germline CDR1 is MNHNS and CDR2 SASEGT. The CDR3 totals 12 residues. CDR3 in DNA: TGTGCCAGCTATTCCCGTTATTCACCCCTCCACTTT. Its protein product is CASYSRYSPLHF.

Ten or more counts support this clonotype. CDR3 sequence (DNA): TGTGCCAGCAGTTTGGGACTAGTTCCAGATACGCAGTATTTT. Translated: CASSLGLVPDTQYF. The J gene is TRBJ2-3, the V gene TRBV12-3 or TRBV12-4; 8 bases agree with TRBD2. The CDR3 contains 14 residues. V was pared by 3 bases and J by 4 bases, with 3 bases of the junction left unmatched.

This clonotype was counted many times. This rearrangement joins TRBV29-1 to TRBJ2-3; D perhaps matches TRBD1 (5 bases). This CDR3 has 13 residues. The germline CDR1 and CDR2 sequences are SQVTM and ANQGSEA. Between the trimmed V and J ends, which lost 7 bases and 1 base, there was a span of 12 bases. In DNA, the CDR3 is TGCAGCGGAGACAGTGGCGGCACAGATACGCAGTATTTT. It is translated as CSGDSGGTDTQYF.

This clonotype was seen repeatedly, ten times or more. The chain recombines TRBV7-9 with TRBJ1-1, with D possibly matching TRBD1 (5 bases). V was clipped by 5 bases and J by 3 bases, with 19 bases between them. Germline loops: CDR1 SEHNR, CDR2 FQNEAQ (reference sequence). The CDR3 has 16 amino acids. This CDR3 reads CASSARTGGGDTEAFF. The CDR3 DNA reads TGTGCCAGCAGCGCCAGAACAGGAGGAGGGGACACTGAAGCTTTCTTT.

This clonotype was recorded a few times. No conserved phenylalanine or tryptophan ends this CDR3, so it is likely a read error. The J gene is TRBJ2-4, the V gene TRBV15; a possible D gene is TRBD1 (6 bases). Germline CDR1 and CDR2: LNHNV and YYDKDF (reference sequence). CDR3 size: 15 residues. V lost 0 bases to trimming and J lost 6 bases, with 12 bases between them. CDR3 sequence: CATSRDLGASNIQYL. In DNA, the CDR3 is TGTGCCACCAGCAGAGATTTGGGGGCTTCAAACATTCAGTACCTC.

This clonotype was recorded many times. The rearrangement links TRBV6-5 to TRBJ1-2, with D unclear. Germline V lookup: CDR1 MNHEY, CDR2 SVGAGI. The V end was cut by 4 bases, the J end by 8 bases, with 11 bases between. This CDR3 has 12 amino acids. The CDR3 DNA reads TGTGCCAGCAGTTCCGGGTCATGGGGCTACACCTTC. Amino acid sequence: CASSSGSWGYTF.

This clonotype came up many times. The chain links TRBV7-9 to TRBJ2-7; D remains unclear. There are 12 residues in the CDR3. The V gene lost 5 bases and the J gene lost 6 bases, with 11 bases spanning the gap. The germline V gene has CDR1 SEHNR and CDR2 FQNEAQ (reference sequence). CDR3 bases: TGTGCCAGCAGCCCCAAGGGATCCGAGCAGTACTTC. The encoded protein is CASSPKGSEQYF.

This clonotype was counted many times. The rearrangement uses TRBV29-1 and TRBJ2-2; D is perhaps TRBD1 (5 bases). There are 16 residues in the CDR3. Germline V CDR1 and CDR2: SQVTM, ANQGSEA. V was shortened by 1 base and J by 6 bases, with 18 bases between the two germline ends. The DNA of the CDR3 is TGCAGCGTTGAAGGGCGTTATGGGAAGGGGTCCGGGGAGCTGTTTTTT. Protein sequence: CSVEGRYGKGSGELFF.

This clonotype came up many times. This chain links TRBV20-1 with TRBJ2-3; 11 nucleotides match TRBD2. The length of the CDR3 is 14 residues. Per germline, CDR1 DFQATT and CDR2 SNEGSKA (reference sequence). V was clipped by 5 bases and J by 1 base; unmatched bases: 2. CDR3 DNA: TGCAGTGCTGAGACTAGCGGGGGCACAGATACGCAGTATTTT. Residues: CSAETSGGTDTQYF.

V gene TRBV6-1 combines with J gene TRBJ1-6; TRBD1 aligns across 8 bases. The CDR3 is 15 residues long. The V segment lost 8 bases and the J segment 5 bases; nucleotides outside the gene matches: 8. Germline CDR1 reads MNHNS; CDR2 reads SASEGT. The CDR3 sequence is CASPASDRDNSPLHF. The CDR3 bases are TGTGCCAGCCCTGCCTCGGACAGGGATAATTCACCCCTCCACTTT.

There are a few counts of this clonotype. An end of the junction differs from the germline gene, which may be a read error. The CDR3, as DNA: TGTGTCAGCCGGCGGGGGCCCTCGAACACCGGGGAGCTGTTTTTT. It encodes CVSRRGPSNTGELFF. The rearrangement joins TRBV2 to TRBJ2-2; perhaps TRBD2 as D (7 bases). The CDR3 sequence is 15 residues long. CDR1 is SNHLY, CDR2 FYNNEI, per germline.

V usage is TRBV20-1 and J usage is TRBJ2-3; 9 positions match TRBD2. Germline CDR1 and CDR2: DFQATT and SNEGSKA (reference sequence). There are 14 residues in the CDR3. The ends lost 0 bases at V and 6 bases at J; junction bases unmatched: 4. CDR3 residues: CSARDVAGADTQYF. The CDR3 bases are TGCAGTGCTAGAGATGTAGCGGGGGCGGATACGCAGTATTTT.

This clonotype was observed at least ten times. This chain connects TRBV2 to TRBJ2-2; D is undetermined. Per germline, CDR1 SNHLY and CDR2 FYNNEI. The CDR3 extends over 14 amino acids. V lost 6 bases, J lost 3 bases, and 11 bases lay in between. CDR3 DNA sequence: TGTGCCAGCAGCGGAATCCCATACACCGGGGAGCTGTTTTTT. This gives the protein CASSGIPYTGELFF.

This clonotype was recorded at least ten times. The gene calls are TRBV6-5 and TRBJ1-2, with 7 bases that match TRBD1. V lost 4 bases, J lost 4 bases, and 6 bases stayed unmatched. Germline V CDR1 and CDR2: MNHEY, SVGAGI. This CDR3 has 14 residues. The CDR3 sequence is CASSLQGPLYGYTF. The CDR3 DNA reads TGTGCCAGCAGTTTACAGGGGCCCCTCTATGGCTACACCTTC.

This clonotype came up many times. The CDR3 spells CASSEGRTLSGSTDTQYF. In DNA form, the CDR3 reads TGTGCCAGCAGTGAAGGGAGGACCCTTAGCGGATCCACAGATACGCAGTATTTT. J is TRBJ2-3 and V is TRBV2; tentative D call: TRBD2 (6 bases). The CDR3 runs 18 residues. Germline V gene sequence: CDR1 SNHLY, CDR2 FYNNEI. V was pared by 1 base and J by 2 bases, with 19 bases between.

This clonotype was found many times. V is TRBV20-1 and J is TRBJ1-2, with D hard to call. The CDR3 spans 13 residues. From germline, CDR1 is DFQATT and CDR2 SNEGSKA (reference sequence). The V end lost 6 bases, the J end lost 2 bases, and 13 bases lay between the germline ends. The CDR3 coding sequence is TGCAGTGCCACCCACGTCGAGAACTATGGCTACACCTTC. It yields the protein CSATHVENYGYTF.

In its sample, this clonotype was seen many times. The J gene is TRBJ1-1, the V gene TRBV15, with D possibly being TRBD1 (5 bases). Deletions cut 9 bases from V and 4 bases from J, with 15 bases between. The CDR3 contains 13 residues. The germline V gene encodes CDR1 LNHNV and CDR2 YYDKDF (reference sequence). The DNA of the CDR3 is TGTGCCACAGCGATACCAGGGAGCACTGAAGCTTTCTTT. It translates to CATAIPGSTEAFF.

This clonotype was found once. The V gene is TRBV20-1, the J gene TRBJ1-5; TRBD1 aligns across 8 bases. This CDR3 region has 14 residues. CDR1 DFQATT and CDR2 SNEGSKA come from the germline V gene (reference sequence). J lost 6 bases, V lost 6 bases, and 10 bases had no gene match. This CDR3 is CSARRGTGGQPQHF. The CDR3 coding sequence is TGCAGTGCCCGCAGGGGGACAGGCGGTCAGCCCCAGCATTTT.

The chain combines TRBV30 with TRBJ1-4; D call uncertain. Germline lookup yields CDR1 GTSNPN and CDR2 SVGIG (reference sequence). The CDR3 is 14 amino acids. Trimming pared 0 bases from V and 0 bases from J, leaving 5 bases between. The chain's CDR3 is CAWSVLTTNEKLFF. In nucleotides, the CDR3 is TGTGCCTGGAGTGTACTAACAACTAATGAAAAACTGTTTTTT. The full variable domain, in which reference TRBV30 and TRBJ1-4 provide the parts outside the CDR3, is SQTIHQWPATLVQPVGSPLSLECTVEGTSNPNLYWYRQAAGRGLQLLFYSVGIGQISSEVPQNLSASRPQDRQFILSSKKLLLSDSGFYLCAWSVLTTNEKLFFGSGTQLSVL.